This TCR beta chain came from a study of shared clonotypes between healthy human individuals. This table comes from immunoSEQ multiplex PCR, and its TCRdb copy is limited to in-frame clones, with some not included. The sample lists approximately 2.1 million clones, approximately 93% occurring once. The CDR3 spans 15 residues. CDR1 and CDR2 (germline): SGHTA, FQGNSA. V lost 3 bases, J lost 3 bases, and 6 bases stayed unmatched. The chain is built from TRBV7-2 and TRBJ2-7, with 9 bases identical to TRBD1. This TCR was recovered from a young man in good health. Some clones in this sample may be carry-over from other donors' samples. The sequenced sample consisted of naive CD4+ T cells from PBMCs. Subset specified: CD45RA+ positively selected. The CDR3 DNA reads TGTGCCAGCAGCTTCCCGGGACAGGGCCGCTACGAGCAGTACTTC. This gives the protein CASSFPGQGRYEQYF. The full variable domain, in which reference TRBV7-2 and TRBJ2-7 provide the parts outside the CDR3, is GAGVSQSPSNKVTEKGKDVELRCDPISGHTALYWYRQSLGQGLEFLIYFQGNSAPDKSGLPSDRFSAERTGGSVSTLTIQRTQQEDSAVYLCASSFPGQGRYEQYFGPGTRLTVT.